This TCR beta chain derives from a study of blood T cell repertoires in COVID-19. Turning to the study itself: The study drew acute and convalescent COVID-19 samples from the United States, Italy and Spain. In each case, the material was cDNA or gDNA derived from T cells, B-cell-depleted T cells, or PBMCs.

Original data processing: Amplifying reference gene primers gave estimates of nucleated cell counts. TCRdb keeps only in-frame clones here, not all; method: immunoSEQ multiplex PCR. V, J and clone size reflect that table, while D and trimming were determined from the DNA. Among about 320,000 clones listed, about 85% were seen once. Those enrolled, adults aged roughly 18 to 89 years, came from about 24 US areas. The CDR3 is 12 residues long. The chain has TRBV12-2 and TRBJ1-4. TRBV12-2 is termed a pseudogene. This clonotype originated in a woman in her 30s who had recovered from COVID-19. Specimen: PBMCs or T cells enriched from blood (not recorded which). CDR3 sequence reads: CASRSPREKLFF. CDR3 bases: TGTGCAAGTCGCTCCCCCCGGGAAAAACTGTTTTTT.